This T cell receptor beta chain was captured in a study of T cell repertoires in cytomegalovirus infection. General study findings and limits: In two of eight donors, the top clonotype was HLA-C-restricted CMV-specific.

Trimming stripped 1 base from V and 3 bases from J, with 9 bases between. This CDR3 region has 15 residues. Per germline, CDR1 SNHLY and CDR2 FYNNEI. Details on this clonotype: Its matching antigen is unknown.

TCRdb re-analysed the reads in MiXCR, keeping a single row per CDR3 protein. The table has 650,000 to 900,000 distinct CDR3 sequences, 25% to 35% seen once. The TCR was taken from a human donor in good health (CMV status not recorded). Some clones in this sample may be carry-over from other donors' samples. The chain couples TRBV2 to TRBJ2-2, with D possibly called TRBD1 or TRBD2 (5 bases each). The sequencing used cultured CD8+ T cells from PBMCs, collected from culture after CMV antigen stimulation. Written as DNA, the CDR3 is TGTGCCAGCAGTGAAGTGGGGACGGACACCGGGGAGCTGTTTTTT. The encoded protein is CASSEVGTDTGELFF.